This T cell receptor beta chain appears in the sequencing data of a study of read filtering for tumor transcriptome and immune sequencing. Sampling of bone marrow took place during active disease in every patient. Germline loops: CDR1 SQVTM, CDR2 ANQGSEA. Trimming took 5 bases from V and 4 from J, leaving 12 bases between them. The CDR3 length is 13 residues. This library used roughly 400 ng RNA and molecular barcoded adaptors spanning alpha/delta and beta/gamma chains. Using its own MiXCR run on the reads, TCRdb lists one record per CDR3 protein. The sample has more than 20,000 distinct CDR3 sequences; approximately 23% are singletons.

The rearrangement uses TRBV29-1 and TRBJ1-5, with TRBD1 as a possible D gene (6 bases). The specimen was a population of CD138-negative cells sorted from bone marrow. This TCR was sampled from a donor aged 40 or older with multiple myeloma. Written as DNA, the CDR3 is TGCAGCGTTATGGACAGCCTTAATCAGCCCCAGCATTTT. Protein sequence: CSVMDSLNQPQHF.